Below, 12 T cell receptor beta chains from the same sample are listed, as sequenced in a study of OX40 agonist ivuxolimab in advanced cancers. Using immunoSEQ multiplex PCR, the repertoire was profiled, and TCRdb retains in-frame clones only, with some absent. This sample yields some 77,000 clones, of which approximately 92% are seen a single time; about 8% belongs to the top ten. This sample comprised CD4+ or CD8+ T cells sorted from blood, obtained in a trial of the OX40 agonist ivuxolimab. The receptors come from an adult with an advanced solid tumor such as melanoma, head and neck, liver or kidney cancer.

J is TRBJ2-3 and V is TRBV7-9; D might be TRBD1 (6 bases). V gave up 5 bases and J gave up 3 bases, with 21 bases separating them. This CDR3 comprises 17 residues. CDR1 is SEHNR and CDR2 is FQNEAQ in the germline V gene (reference sequence). CDR3: CASSLFGGRVGTDTQYF. CDR3 in DNA: TGTGCCAGCAGCCTTTTTGGGGGCAGGGTTGGGACAGATACGCAGTATTTT.

The chain carries TRBV2 and TRBJ2-7; D unclear. Germline V gives CDR1 SNHLY, CDR2 FYNNEI. V dropped 7 bases and J dropped 0 bases, with 16 bases sitting between them. The CDR3 has 15 amino acids. The CDR3 sequence: CASTSGHSSSYEQYF. The CDR3, as DNA: TGTGCCAGCACTTCAGGTCACTCTAGCTCCTACGAGCAGTACTTC. The whole variable domain, remainder taken from reference TRBV2 and TRBJ2-7, is EPEVTQTPSHQVTQMGQEVILRCVPISNHLYFYWYRQILGQKVEFLVSFYNNEISEKSEIFDDQFSVERPDGSNFTLKIRSTKLEDSAMYFCASTSGHSSSYEQYFGPGTRLTVT.

The rearrangement links TRBV7-6 to TRBJ2-5, with a possible D match to TRBD1 (6 bases). The V end was cut by 4 bases, the J end by 2 bases, with 14 bases between. The CDR3 is made up of 15 amino acids. Germline CDR1 is SGHVS and CDR2 is FNYEAQ. The CDR3, as DNA: TGTGCCAGCAGCTCCGAACCCAGGGGTCAAGAGACCCAGTACTTC. Its translation: CASSSEPRGQETQYF.

The genes are TRBV9 and TRBJ2-7; TRBD1 matches at 8 bases. The CDR3 runs to 15 residues. Germline V CDR1 and CDR2: SGDLS, YYNGEE. With 0 bases clipped from V and 4 bases from J, the junction kept 6 bases outside the gene matches. DNA for the CDR3: TGTGCCAGCAGCGTAGCTGACAGGGGTGGGTACGAGCAGTACTTC. The encoded protein is CASSVADRGGYEQYF.

This CDR3 is CASTDSYEQYF. As DNA, the CDR3 is TGTGCCAGCACCGACTCCTACGAGCAGTACTTC. This chain connects TRBV9 to TRBJ2-7; D not certain. Germline V gene sequence: CDR1 SGDLS, CDR2 YYNGEE. CDR3 length: 11 amino acids. Between the trimmed V and J ends, which lost 6 bases and 0 bases, there was a span of 4 bases.

The rearrangement joins TRBV5-4 to TRBJ2-7; D possibly uses TRBD1 or TRBD2 (5 bases each). Germline CDR1 reads SGHNT; CDR2 reads YYREEE (reference sequence). This CDR3 has 14 amino acids. Trimming left V 4 bases short and J 3 bases short, with 14 bases between. CDR3 sequence reads: CASSGGIQFYEQYF. CDR3 sequence (DNA): TGTGCCAGCAGCGGGGGAATTCAATTCTACGAGCAGTACTTC.

V gene TRBV5-6 combines with J gene TRBJ1-5, with TRBD1 matching 11 bases. Germline trimming cut 0 bases from V and 6 bases from J; bases unmatched to any gene: 2. The CDR3 runs 15 residues. Germline CDR1 SGHDT, CDR2 YYEEEE. CDR3 region: CASSLGTGGGQPQHF. The CDR3 DNA reads TGTGCCAGCAGCTTGGGGACAGGGGGCGGTCAGCCCCAGCATTTT. The variable domain in full, completed from reference TRBV5-6 and TRBJ1-5, reads DAGVTQSPTHLIKTRGQQVTLRCSPKSGHDTVSWYQQALGQGPQFIFQYYEEEERQRGNFPDRFSGHQFPNYSSELNVNALLLGDSALYLCASSLGTGGGQPQHFGDGTRLSIL.

The V call is TRBV4-1, the J call TRBJ2-7; no firm D call. Germline CDR1 and CDR2: MGHRA and YSYEKL. This CDR3 is 14 amino acids long. The ends were cut back, 1 base at V and 1 base at J, with 8 bases in the middle. CDR3 amino acids: CASSQVSGSYEQYF. As DNA, the CDR3 is TGCGCCAGCAGCCAAGTGTCCGGATCCTACGAGCAGTACTTC.

The rearrangement joins TRBV6-5 to TRBJ2-5, with TRBD1 as a possible D gene (6 bases). The V end was cut by 7 bases, the J end by 4 bases, with 16 bases between. Per the germline V gene, CDR1 is MNHEY and CDR2 is SVGAGI. CDR3 length: 14 residues. CDR3 sequence reads: CASISPGQGETQYF. The CDR3 coding sequence is TGTGCCAGCATCTCCCCGGGACAAGGAGAGACCCAGTACTTC.

This chain uses TRBV6-5 with TRBJ1-1; 9 positions match TRBD1. CDR1 is MNHEY and CDR2 is SVGAGI in the germline V gene. With V trimmed by 4 bases and J by 6 bases, 12 bases remained unmatched. CDR3 length: 16 amino acids. This chain's CDR3 is CASSSIKGQGVPEAFF. The CDR3 nucleotides are TGTGCCAGCAGTTCCATCAAGGGACAGGGAGTCCCTGAAGCTTTCTTT.

A single count supports this clone. The genes are TRBV15 and TRBJ1-5; no firm D call. This CDR3 comprises 12 residues. Per the germline V gene, CDR1 is LNHNV and CDR2 is YYDKDF (reference sequence). The germline V and J ends were trimmed by 5 bases and 4 bases, with 6 bases remaining between them. The CDR3 nucleotides read TGTGCCACCAGCGGAAGAAATCAGCCCCAGCATTTT. It is translated as CATSGRNQPQHF.

The chain employs TRBV27 and TRBJ1-5, with D hard to call. V was pared by 6 bases and J by 0 bases, with 9 bases between. In germline, CDR1 is MNHEY, CDR2 SMNVEV (reference sequence). The CDR3 sequence is 14 residues long. CDR3 DNA sequence: TGTGCCAGCAGCCGGAGGGATAGCAATCAGCCCCAGCATTTT. Residues: CASSRRDSNQPQHF.